The rows below give T cell receptor beta chains drawn from one sample of a study of blood T cell repertoires in COVID-19. Clones were sequenced by immunoSEQ multiplex PCR, and TCRdb holds only the in-frame ones, with some missing. The table lists 250,000 to 300,000 clones, 75% to 90% of them singletons. Sequences were obtained from PBMCs or T cells enriched from blood (not recorded which). The origin of the receptors is a woman aged 45-60 years who had recovered from COVID-19. The CDR3 runs from the conserved cysteine through the conserved F or W. A D gene is named only where the DNA matches it firmly. Some rows have no size entry. The others give once, few or many, or a class for an expanded clone.

len	d_gene	v_gene	abundance	j_gene	CDR3aa	CDR3nt
14	NA	TRBV7-9	NA	TRBJ2-7	CASSPLASTYEQYF	TGTGCCAGCAGCCCCTTGGCTTCCACCTACGAGCAGTACTTC
14	NA	TRBV7-9	few	TRBJ2-2	CASKDTYHSGELFF	TGTGCCAGCAAGGACACATATCACTCCGGGGAGCTGTTTTTT
14	TRBD2	TRBV27	NA	TRBJ2-7	CASSFLAGGYEQYF	TGTGCCAGCAGTTTTCTAGCGGGAGGTTACGAGCAGTACTTC
15	NA	TRBV27	once	TRBJ2-1	CASSYSTGIYNEQFF	TGTGCCAGCAGTTATTCTACCGGGATCTACAATGAGCAGTTCTTC
15	TRBD2	TRBV9	NA	TRBJ2-3	CASSVEAGGGDTQYF	TGTGCCAGCAGCGTAGAGGCGGGAGGCGGGGATACGCAGTATTTT
14	TRBD2	TRBV2	NA	TRBJ2-7	CASRAGLAGVKQYF	TGTGCCAGCAGGGCGGGACTAGCGGGAGTAAAGCAGTACTTC
16	TRBD1	TRBV7-6	NA	TRBJ1-5	CASSLGGTGDNQPQHF	TGTGCCAGCAGCTTAGGGGGGACAGGGGACAATCAGCCCCAGCATTTT
13	NA	TRBV2	NA	TRBJ1-5	CASEWAGNQPQHF	TGTGCCAGCGAGTGGGCTGGCAATCAGCCCCAGCATTTT
13	NA	TRBV7-9	NA	TRBJ1-1	CASSRSGDTEAFF	TGTGCCAGCAGCCGATCAGGGGACACTGAAGCTTTCTTT
15	NA	TRBV28	few	TRBJ2-4	CATAGTFKTLNIQYF	TGTGCCACCGCCGGGACTTTTAAGACCCTAAACATTCAGTACTTC
13	NA	TRBV5-1	NA	TRBJ1-2	CASSLDGNYGYTF	TGCGCCAGCAGCCTGGACGGTAACTATGGCTACACCTTC
14	NA	TRBV5-1	NA	TRBJ2-5	CASSLIVEGETQYF	TGCGCCAGCAGCTTGATCGTAGAGGGAGAGACCCAGTACTTC
16	TRBD2	TRBV28	NA	TRBJ2-1	CASLGTSGKSYNEQFF	TGTGCCAGCCTAGGGACTAGCGGGAAATCCTACAATGAGCAGTTCTTC
13	NA	TRBV28	NA	TRBJ1-4	CASSFSRREKLFF	TGTGCCAGCAGTTTCTCCCGGAGAGAAAAACTGTTTTTT
14	NA	TRBV7-8	few	TRBJ2-7	CASSFDSSGYEQYF	TGTGCCAGCAGCTTCGACTCGTCCGGCTACGAGCAGTACTTC
13	TRBD2	TRBV27	NA	TRBJ2-7	CASSFGLAYEQYF	TGTGCCAGCAGTTTCGGACTAGCCTACGAGCAGTACTTC
12	NA	TRBV29-1	few	TRBJ2-1	CSVLGRGLEQFF	TGCAGCGTCCTCGGGAGGGGGCTTGAGCAGTTCTTC